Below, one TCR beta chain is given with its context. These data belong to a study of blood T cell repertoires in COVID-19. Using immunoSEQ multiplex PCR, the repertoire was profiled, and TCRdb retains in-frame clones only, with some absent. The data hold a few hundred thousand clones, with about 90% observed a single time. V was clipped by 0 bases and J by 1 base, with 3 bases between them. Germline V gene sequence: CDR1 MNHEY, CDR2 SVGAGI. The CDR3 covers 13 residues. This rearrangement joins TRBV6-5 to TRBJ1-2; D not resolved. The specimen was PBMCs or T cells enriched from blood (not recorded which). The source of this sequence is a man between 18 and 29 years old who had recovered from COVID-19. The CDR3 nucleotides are TGTGCCAGCAGTTACTCCATTAACTATGGCTACACCTTC. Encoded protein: CASSYSINYGYTF.